The rows below give T cell receptor beta chains drawn from one sample of a study of cytomegalovirus exposure and HLA in healthy donors. TCRdb's table, derived via immunoSEQ multiplex PCR, lists solely in-frame clones and lacks some. The sample holds approximately 270,000 clones, about 80% seen once. Material: PBMCs. The source of these receptors is a girl aged 2 to 10 in good health and CMV-seronegative. Both conserved end residues are part of each CDR3. D genes are given only for firm matches.

V	D	J	CDR3
TRBV7-6	-	TRBJ2-2	CASSFLPHRDATGELFF
TRBV28	TRBD2	TRBJ2-3	CASTSTGTRGDTQYF
TRBV28	TRBD2	TRBJ2-5	CAISSGIKTQYF
TRBV18	-	TRBJ1-5	CASSPQLDQPQHF
TRBV28	TRBD1	TRBJ2-7	CASSTPGQGGSGYEQYF
TRBV28	TRBD1	TRBJ2-5	CASKTGLRETQYF
TRBV5-5	-	TRBJ1-3	CASSLQGSRNTIYF
TRBV7-9	-	TRBJ2-1	CASREESSSYNEQFF
TRBV4-1	-	TRBJ2-2	CASSSHTGGGTGELFF
TRBV6-1	-	TRBJ2-7	CASSELVGLSYEQYF
TRBV9	-	TRBJ2-3	CASSVGVRHTDTQYF
TRBV4-1	-	TRBJ2-7	CASSPWRGAYEQYF
TRBV11-2	-	TRBJ2-7	CASSLCWATGNCEYEQYF
TRBV10-3	TRBD1	TRBJ1-3	CAISESLQGGNTIYF
TRBV5-5	-	TRBJ1-1	CASSPTGTPINTEAFF
TRBV27	-	TRBJ1-4	CASSRSGTEGEKLFF
TRBV7-9	TRBD2	TRBJ2-3	CASSLEGGGGLTDTQYF
TRBV6-5	-	TRBJ2-2	CASGPGIPGELFF
TRBV10-3	-	TRBJ1-4	CAISAGSARLFF
TRBV11-2	TRBD2	TRBJ2-7	CASSPSSGVGSYEQYF
TRBV7-2	TRBD1	TRBJ1-2	CASSLAGQANYGYTF